This entry lists 16 T cell receptor beta chains sequenced from one sample in a study of blood T cell repertoires in COVID-19. Profiled with immunoSEQ multiplex PCR; TCRdb holds only in-frame clones, not every one. The top ten hold roughly 4.2% of the sample, which has approximately 330,000 clones, about 86% seen once. The specimen was PBMCs or T cells enriched from blood (not recorded which). Source of these receptors: a woman aged 40 to 55 with acute COVID-19.

The V gene is TRBV12-3 or TRBV12-4, the J gene TRBJ2-7; 7 bases agree with TRBD1. The ends lost 6 bases at V and 1 base at J; junction bases unmatched: 3. The CDR3 runs to 13 residues. The CDR3 DNA reads TGTGCCAGCAGGATGGGACAGTCCTACGAGCAGTACTTC. It encodes CASRMGQSYEQYF.

This chain uses TRBV5-6 with TRBJ2-1; TRBD1 is a possible D gene (6 bases). Germline V lookup: CDR1 SGHDT, CDR2 YYEEEE. V was pared by 1 base and J by 4 bases, with 18 bases between. This CDR3 spans 17 amino acids. DNA of the CDR3: TGTGCCAGCAGCTTGTTACAGGGCCGTGGGGGATACAATGAGCAGTTCTTC. Its protein is CASSLLQGRGGYNEQFF.

This chain links TRBV4-1 with TRBJ2-7; no clear D. This CDR3 has 13 residues. Germline lookup yields CDR1 MGHRA and CDR2 YSYEKL. The V end was cut by 1 base, the J end by 2 bases, with 6 bases between. CDR3: CASSQALTYEQYF. The CDR3 DNA follows: TGCGCCAGCAGCCAAGCCTTAACCTACGAGCAGTACTTC.

The chain combines TRBV4-2 with TRBJ2-7, with TRBD2 identical over 7 bases. This CDR3 spans 14 amino acids. CDR1 is LGHNA, CDR2 YNFKEQ, per germline. The junction had 3 bases not matched to a gene; V was cut back by 4 bases and J by 0 bases. CDR3 loop: CASSPGGSSYEQYF. The CDR3 DNA reads as TGTGCCAGCAGCCCGGGGGGTAGCTCCTACGAGCAGTACTTC.

V gene TRBV28 combines with J gene TRBJ1-5, with D tentatively TRBD1 (5 bases). Trimming shortened V by 6 bases and J by 5 bases, and 17 bases separated the two germline ends. Germline CDR1 is MDHEN and CDR2 is SYDVKM. The CDR3 is made up of 15 amino acids. In DNA form, the CDR3 reads TGTGCCAGCAGGGGATATCAGGGCAGCTATCAGCCCCAGCATTTT. It codes for CASRGYQGSYQPQHF.

The rearrangement links TRBV12-2 to TRBJ1-3. TRBV12-2 is tagged as a pseudogene. The CDR3 has 16 residues. The CDR3 is CASRTRVVDPGNTIYF. The CDR3 nucleotides are TGTGCAAGTCGCACGCGAGTGGTCGATCCTGGAAACACCATATATTTT.

The chain recombines TRBV15 with TRBJ1-1, with D maybe TRBD1 (5 bases). CDR3 length: 16 amino acids. Trimming left V 0 bases short and J 3 bases short, with 14 bases between. Germline lookup yields CDR1 LNHNV and CDR2 YYDKDF (reference sequence). CDR3 sequence (DNA): TGTGCCACCAGCAGAGATCGCGGCAGGGCGGACACTGAAGCTTTCTTT. This codes for CATSRDRGRADTEAFF.

The V call is TRBV6-1, the J call TRBJ1-3; D uncertain. The germline V gene encodes CDR1 MNHNS and CDR2 SASEGT. Trimming took 0 bases from V and 2 from J, leaving 11 bases between them. This CDR3 contains 16 residues. The CDR3 nucleotides read TGTGCCAGCAGTGAAGCTCCGTGGAGGACTGGAAACACCATATATTTT. It translates to CASSEAPWRTGNTIYF.

J is TRBJ1-1 and V is TRBV7-9; D perhaps matches TRBD1 (5 bases). The germline CDR1 and CDR2 sequences are SEHNR and FQNEAQ (reference sequence). V was clipped by 5 bases and J by 2 bases, with 21 bases between them. CDR3 length: 17 amino acids. The CDR3 bases are TGTGCCAGCAGCCCGTGGACAAGTCGTAATAAAAACACTGAAGCTTTCTTT. Residues: CASSPWTSRNKNTEAFF.

J is TRBJ1-6 and V is TRBV7-3, with 8 bases aligning to TRBD1. The length of the CDR3 is 14 residues. The trim removed 5 bases at V and 6 bases at J, leaving 3 bases unmatched. Germline V gene data show CDR1 as SGHTA and CDR2 as FQGTGA. The CDR3 sequence: CASSPGQVNSPLHF. The CDR3 region has the DNA TGTGCCAGCAGCCCGGGACAGGTTAATTCACCCCTCCACTTT.

This clone occurred a few times. The chain carries TRBV2 and TRBJ1-5, with 9 bases that match TRBD1. Germline V gene lookup returns CDR1 SNHLY and CDR2 FYNNEI. Trimming at V came to 6 bases and at J to 3 bases, leaving 3 bases not matched to a gene. The CDR3 is 14 amino acids. CDR3 amino acids: CASSGTGSNQPQHF. CDR3 nucleotides: TGTGCCAGCAGCGGGACAGGGTCCAATCAGCCCCAGCATTTT. Together with reference TRBV2 and TRBJ1-5, the CDR3 gives the full variable domain: EPEVTQTPSHQVTQMGQEVILRCVPISNHLYFYWYRQILGQKVEFLVSFYNNEISEKSEIFDDQFSVERPDGSNFTLKIRSTKLEDSAMYFCASSGTGSNQPQHFGDGTRLSIL.

The gene calls are TRBV6-2 or TRBV6-3 and TRBJ1-1; D ambiguous. CDR3 size: 13 residues. V lost 2 bases, J lost 1 base, and 5 bases lay in between. Germline V gene data show CDR1 as MNHEY and CDR2 as SVGEGT. This CDR3 is CASSYRSNTEAFF. The CDR3 DNA sequence: TGTGCCAGCAGTTACCGGTCGAACACTGAAGCTTTCTTT.

This clone was picked up a small number of times. The chain links TRBV5-1 to TRBJ2-2, with a weak D call TRBD1 (6 bases). V lost 4 bases, J lost 2 bases, and 12 bases lay in between. The germline CDR1 and CDR2 sequences are SGHRS and YFSETQ. This CDR3 is built from 15 residues. CDR3 sequence (DNA): TGCGCCAGCAGCGGATCACAGGGAAACACCGGGGAGCTGTTTTTT. Translating it yields CASSGSQGNTGELFF.

V gene TRBV3-1 (or the pseudogene TRBV3-2) combines with J gene TRBJ2-7, with 7 bases aligning to TRBD2. This CDR3 spans 16 amino acids. J lost 2 bases, V lost 4 bases, and 11 bases had no gene match. Germline CDR1 LGHDT, CDR2 YNNKEL (reference sequence). CDR3 DNA sequence: TGTGCCAGCAGCCGAACACCGGGACTACTAACCTACGAGCAGTACTTC. It translates to CASSRTPGLLTYEQYF.

This rearrangement joins TRBV2 to TRBJ2-1; D gene unclear. V lost 6 bases, J lost 2 bases, and 5 bases lay in between. CDR3 size: 12 residues. Germline CDR1 and CDR2: SNHLY and FYNNEI. The CDR3 protein is CASSVAYNEQFF. The CDR3 bases are TGTGCCAGCAGCGTAGCCTACAATGAGCAGTTCTTC. Together with reference TRBV2 and TRBJ2-1, the CDR3 gives the full variable domain: EPEVTQTPSHQVTQMGQEVILRCVPISNHLYFYWYRQILGQKVEFLVSFYNNEISEKSEIFDDQFSVERPDGSNFTLKIRSTKLEDSAMYFCASSVAYNEQFFGPGTRLTVL.

The rearrangement uses TRBV7-2 and TRBJ2-7; D perhaps matches TRBD1 (5 bases). Trimming cost V 5 bases and J 3 bases, with 14 bases left between them. The germline gives CDR1 SGHTA, CDR2 FQGNSA. The CDR3 covers 14 residues. The CDR3 DNA reads TGTGCCAGCAGCATAGGACACGCACTCTACGAGCAGTACTTC. It yields the protein CASSIGHALYEQYF.